The clone carrying this TCR beta chain was recorded at least ten times. Its antigen is as yet unknown. This record belongs to a study of T cells after yellow fever vaccination. Study in general: Fractions low in cell number were prepared with SMART-Seq v4 Ultra Low Input. Study results and caveats: The booster response re-showed most primary clones: around 95% CD4, over 80% CD8. There was a small share of clonotypes that showed up in both the CD4 and CD8 compartments.

TCR cDNA was made by 5'RACE template switching, adding a universal primer site and UMIs. TCRdb reprocessed the 5' RACE reads via MiXCR and lists one record per CDR3 protein. The sample carries hundreds of thousands of distinct CDR3 sequences, 7.5% to 9% recorded once. The clonotype was recovered from a man aged 18 to 30 who received the YFV17D yellow fever vaccine. The material was PBMCs, obtained on the day of the first yellow fever vaccination.

The CDR3 loop is CSARDGRGAYEQFF. The CDR3 DNA reads as TGCAGTGCTAGAGATGGAAGAGGGGCCTATGAGCAGTTCTTC. This sequence joins TRBV20-1 and TRBJ2-1; D is tentatively TRBD1 or TRBD2 (5 bases each). Germline-derived CDR1 and CDR2 are DFQATT and SNEGSKA (reference sequence). This CDR3 contains 14 residues. V lost 0 bases, J lost 8 bases, and 14 bases lay in between.